Reported below is one T cell receptor beta chain. Its antigen remains unidentified. TCRdb's table, derived via immunoSEQ multiplex PCR, lists solely in-frame clones and lacks some. The sample contains 50,000 or so clones, around 84% of which appear only once. This sample is part of a study of OX40 agonist ivuxolimab in advanced cancers. Whole-study context: Aged roughly 23 to 90 with a mean of about 63 years, they were 82.7% male.

Overall study results and limits: Expanded peripheral T-cell antigen specificity went undetermined. Averaging showed that CD8+ T cells had more expanded clones than CD4+ did.

The CDR3 covers 12 residues. Trimming stripped 6 bases from V and 7 bases from J, with 10 bases between. CDR1 and CDR2 (germline): SEHNR, FQNEAQ (reference sequence). The specimen was CD4+ or CD8+ T cells sorted from blood, collected in a trial of the OX40 agonist ivuxolimab. The sequence was obtained from an adult with an advanced solid tumor such as melanoma, head and neck, liver or kidney cancer. The genes are TRBV7-9 and TRBJ1-5; D gene ambiguous. The CDR3 coding sequence is TGTGCCAGCAGTCGTCCCGAACAGCCCCAGCATTTT. It specifies CASSRPEQPQHF.